One sample yielded the 11 T cell receptor beta chains listed below, sequenced in a study of breast tumors, draining lymph nodes, adjacent tissues. TCRdb ran MiXCR on the multiplex PCR reads and lists one entry per CDR3 protein. The sample shows around 230,000 distinct CDR3 sequences, about 30% of them seen only once. Samples came from axillary lymph nodes draining the breast cancer. The sequenced material came from axillary lymph node tissue. Receptor source: a female donor with breast cancer. Some clones in this sample may be carry-over from other donors' samples.

This clonotype was seen at least ten times. The J gene is TRBJ1-2, the V gene TRBV24-1; D unresolved. CDR1 and CDR2 from the germline V gene are KGHDR and SFDVKD. This CDR3 is 12 amino acids long. V lost 4 bases and J 8 bases, leaving 10 bases between the germline ends. DNA of the CDR3: TGTGCCACCAGTGAATGGAGAGGGGGCTACACCTTC. The encoded protein is CATSEWRGGYTF.

Of note for this clonotype: A much larger clone differs by one base, so this may be a read error. The chain is built from TRBV9 and TRBJ2-5; 8 bases match TRBD2. Germline lookup yields CDR1 SGDLS and CDR2 YYNGEE. CDR3 size: 14 residues. CDR3 in amino acids: CASGRGTRGETQSF. DNA for the CDR3: TGTGCCAGCGGCCGAGGGACTAGAGGGGAGACCCAGTCCTTC.

This chain joins TRBV13 and TRBJ2-5; TRBD2 aligns across 8 bases. CDR1 PRHDT and CDR2 FYEKMQ come from the germline V gene (reference sequence). With 2 bases clipped from V and 5 bases from J, the junction kept 4 bases outside the gene matches. The CDR3 sequence is 14 residues long. This CDR3 is CASSLSGSPETQYF. In DNA form, the CDR3 reads TGTGCCAGCAGCTTAAGCGGGAGTCCCGAGACCCAGTACTTC.

This clonotype was counted ten times or more. The V and J genes are TRBV12-3 or TRBV12-4 and TRBJ2-2, with 13 bases identical to TRBD2. Germline trimming cut 6 bases from V and 9 bases from J; bases unmatched to any gene: 4. The CDR3 length is 14 residues. This chain's CDR3 is CASRRTSGSWELFF. As DNA, the CDR3 is TGTGCCAGCAGACGGACTAGCGGGAGTTGGGAGCTGTTTTTT.

As concerns this clonotype: A clone one base away is much larger, so this may be a read error. This chain links TRBV6-1 with TRBJ2-1; D is possibly TRBD1 or TRBD2 (5 bases each). Trimming cost V 1 base and J 9 bases, with 16 bases left between them. This CDR3 region has 15 residues. Germline V gene lookup returns CDR1 MNHNS and CDR2 SASEGT. The CDR3 protein is CASSEERWGDSEQFF. The CDR3, as DNA: TGTGCCAGCAGTGAAGAGAGGTGGGGAGACAGTGAGCAGTTCTTC.

About this clonotype itself: The CDR3 end shows no conserved phenylalanine or tryptophan, and so a read error is likely. No DNA is shown, since the ends of the CDR3 on it are uncertain; the CDR3 is the one TCRdb lists. The V gene is TRBV30, the J gene TRBJ1-2; the DNA was not used to check the table's D call, TRBD1. The CDR3 is 14 residues long, counting both termini. CDR1 is GTSNPN and CDR2 is SVGIG in the germline V gene (reference sequence). The CDR3 spells CAWSGYLLNYGHTV.

Note on this clonotype: A much larger clone differs by one base, so this may be a read error. This chain uses TRBV5-1 with TRBJ2-5; perhaps TRBD1 as D (5 bases). The CDR3 is 14 amino acids. Germline-derived CDR1 and CDR2 are SGHRS and YFSETQ. CDR3 loop: CASSLGTNQGTQYF. CDR3 nucleotides: TGCGCCAGCAGCTTGGGGACAAACCAAGGGACCCAGTACTTC.

This clonotype occurred many times. The chain carries TRBV7-3 and TRBJ2-2; TRBD2 matches 12 bases. CDR3 length: 15 amino acids. Trimming cost V 5 bases and J 5 bases; bases outside gene matches: 3. The germline CDR1 and CDR2 sequences are SGHTA and FQGTGA. In DNA form, the CDR3 reads TGTGCCAGCAGCCCAGGGACTAGCGGGACCGGGGAGCTGTTTTTT. This translates into CASSPGTSGTGELFF.

This sequence joins TRBV5-4 and TRBJ2-2; 7 bases are shared with TRBD1. This CDR3 region has 15 residues. After removal of 4 bases from V and 6 bases from J, the junction contained 9 bases not matched to a gene. Germline values: CDR1 SGHNT, CDR2 YYREEE (reference sequence). The CDR3 nucleotides are TGTGCCAGCAGCGCAGGACAGGCAAGGGCCGGGGAGCTGTTTTTT. Protein product: CASSAGQARAGELFF.

This clonotype was counted a few times. V is TRBV9 and J is TRBJ1-1; D gene uncertain. The CDR3 contains 13 residues. Germline loops: CDR1 SGDLS, CDR2 YYNGEE. Trimming pared 0 bases from V and 6 bases from J, leaving 9 bases between. CDR3 nucleotides: TGTGCCAGCAGCGTAGATATGGCAGCTGAAGCTTTCTTT. Translated, it gives CASSVDMAAEAFF. The full variable domain, with the rest looked up from reference TRBV9 and TRBJ1-1, is DSGVTQTPKHLITATGQRVTLRCSPRSGDLSVYWYQQSLDQGLQFLIQYYNGEERAKGNILERFSAQQFPDLHSELNLSSLELGDSALYFCASSVDMAAEAFFGQGTRLTVV.

Remarks on this clonotype: A junction boundary mismatches the germline segment, possibly from a read error. This chain joins TRBV5-1 and TRBJ2-1, with 7 bases matching TRBD2. There are 13 residues in the CDR3. Germline V lookup: CDR1 SGHRS, CDR2 YFSETQ. CDR3 DNA: TGCGCCAGCAGCTCGGCGACTAGCCTCATCAATCTCTTC. Translated, it gives CASSSATSLINLF.